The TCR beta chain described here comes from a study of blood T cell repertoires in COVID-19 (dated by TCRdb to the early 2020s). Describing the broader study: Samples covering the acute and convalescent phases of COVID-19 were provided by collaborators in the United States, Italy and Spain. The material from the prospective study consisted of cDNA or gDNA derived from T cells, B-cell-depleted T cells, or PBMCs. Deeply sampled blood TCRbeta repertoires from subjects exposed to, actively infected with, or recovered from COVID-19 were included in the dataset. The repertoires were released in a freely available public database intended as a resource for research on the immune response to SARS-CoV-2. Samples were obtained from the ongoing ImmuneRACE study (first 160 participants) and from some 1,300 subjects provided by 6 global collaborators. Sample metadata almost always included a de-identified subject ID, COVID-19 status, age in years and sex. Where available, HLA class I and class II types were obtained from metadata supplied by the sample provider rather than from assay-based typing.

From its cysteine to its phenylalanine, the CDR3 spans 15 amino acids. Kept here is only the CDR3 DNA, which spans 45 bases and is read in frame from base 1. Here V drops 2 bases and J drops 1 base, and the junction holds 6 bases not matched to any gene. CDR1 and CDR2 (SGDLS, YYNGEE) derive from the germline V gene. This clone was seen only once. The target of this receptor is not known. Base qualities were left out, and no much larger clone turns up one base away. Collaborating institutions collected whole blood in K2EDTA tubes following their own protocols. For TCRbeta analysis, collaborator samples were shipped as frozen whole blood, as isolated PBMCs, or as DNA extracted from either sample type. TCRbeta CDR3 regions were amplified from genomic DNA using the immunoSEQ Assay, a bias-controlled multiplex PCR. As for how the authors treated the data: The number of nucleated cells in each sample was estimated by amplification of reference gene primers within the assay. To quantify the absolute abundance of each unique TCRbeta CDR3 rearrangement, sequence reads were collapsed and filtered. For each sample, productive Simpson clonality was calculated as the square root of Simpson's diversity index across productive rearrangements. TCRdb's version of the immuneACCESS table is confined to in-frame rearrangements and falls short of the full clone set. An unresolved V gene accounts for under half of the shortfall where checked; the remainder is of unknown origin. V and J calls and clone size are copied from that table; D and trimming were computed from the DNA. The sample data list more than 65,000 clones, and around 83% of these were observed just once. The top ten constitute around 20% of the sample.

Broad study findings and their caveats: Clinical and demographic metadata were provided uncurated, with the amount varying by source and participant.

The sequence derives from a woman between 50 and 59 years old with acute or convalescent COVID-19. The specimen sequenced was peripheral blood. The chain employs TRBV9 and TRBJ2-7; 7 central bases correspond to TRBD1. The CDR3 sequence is CASSVETGLSYEQYF. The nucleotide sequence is TGTGCCAGCAGCGTTGAGACAGGGTTATCCTACGAGCAGTACTTC.